Following are 27 T cell receptor beta chains from one sample sequenced in a study of T cell repertoires in cytomegalovirus infection (dated by TCRdb to 2018 to 2020). Sequencing was performed on an Illumina HiSeq 1500. TCRdb applied fastp at Q25 and MiXCR to the public reads, then kept only in-frame beta chains. Each CDR3 protein appears once, grouped with its most common genes and DNA. In all, the sample holds some 220,000 distinct CDR3 sequences, and more than 9% of those were seen once. The ten largest make up 1.5% to 2% of the sample. Source material: PBMCs. These receptors all stem from a human donor in good health (CMV status not recorded). Some clones in this sample may be carry-over from other donors' samples.

This clonotype showed up many times. The chain combines TRBV10-3 with TRBJ1-6; D is unresolved. Germline lookup yields CDR1 ENHRY and CDR2 SYGVKD. The CDR3 spans 13 residues. Trimming left V 5 bases short and J 8 bases short, with 10 bases between. The DNA for the CDR3 is TGTGCCATCAGTTCCTTGACGGATTCACCCCTCCACTTT. Its translation is CAISSLTDSPLHF.

This clonotype was picked up a small number of times. This chain uses TRBV29-1 with TRBJ2-1; 10 bases line up with TRBD1. CDR1 is SQVTM, CDR2 ANQGSEA, per germline. The CDR3 has 12 residues. Trimming took 6 bases from V and 5 from J; bases not matched to a gene: 1. The CDR3 coding sequence is TGCAGCGTGGGACAGGGGAACAATGAGCAGTTCTTC. Its translation is CSVGQGNNEQFF.

This clonotype was counted between two and nine times. The chain couples TRBV14 to TRBJ2-1; D ambiguous. The germline gives CDR1 SGHDN, CDR2 FVKESK. This CDR3 comprises 13 residues. V was pared by 0 bases and J by 4 bases, with 4 bases between. The CDR3 coding sequence is TGTGCCAGCAGCCAAGACAGATACAATGAGCAGTTCTTC. Its protein is CASSQDRYNEQFF.

This clonotype was seen at least ten times. This rearrangement joins TRBV19 to TRBJ2-6; TRBD1 matches at 7 bases. Germline trimming cut 7 bases from V and 4 bases from J; bases unmatched to any gene: 10. Looked up from germline, CDR1 is LNHDA and CDR2 is SQIVND (reference sequence). This CDR3 spans 16 amino acids. Written as DNA, the CDR3 is TGTGCCAGTACCCCAGGGGGAGTGAGGGGGGCCAACGTCCTGACTTTC. It codes for CASTPGGVRGANVLTF.

This clonotype was recorded at least ten times. The chain couples TRBV28 to TRBJ2-7; 8 nucleotides match TRBD2. CDR1 MDHEN and CDR2 SYDVKM come from the germline V gene. The V and J ends lost 3 bases and 6 bases, in that order; junction bases with no gene match: 10. The length of the CDR3 is 15 residues. CDR3 sequence: CASSFHVGRGGEQYF. CDR3 nucleotide sequence: TGTGCCAGCAGTTTTCATGTGGGACGGGGGGGCGAGCAGTACTTC.

This clonotype occurred many times. V gene TRBV7-3 combines with J gene TRBJ2-1; 7 bases line up with TRBD2. Germline assignment: CDR1 SGHTA and CDR2 FQGTGA. The junction had 7 bases not matched to a gene; V was cut back by 3 bases and J by 8 bases. CDR3 size: 14 residues. The CDR3 is CASSLADTSDEQFF. CDR3 DNA: TGTGCCAGCAGCTTGGCAGATACTAGCGATGAGCAGTTCTTC.

This clonotype has a count of ten or more. The V gene is TRBV28, the J gene TRBJ2-7; the match to TRBD2 covers 10 bases. With 4 bases clipped from V and 5 bases from J, the junction kept 11 bases outside the gene matches. Germline loops: CDR1 MDHEN, CDR2 SYDVKM. The CDR3 covers 16 residues. The CDR3 spells CASSSPRSGRVHEQYF. CDR3 nucleotide sequence: TGTGCCAGCAGTTCCCCTCGGAGCGGGAGGGTCCACGAGCAGTACTTC.

This clonotype was counted at least ten times. The rearrangement links TRBV7-2 to TRBJ1-2; possible D gene TRBD1, 5 bases. The ends were cut back, 4 bases at V and 3 bases at J, with 12 bases in the middle. The CDR3 covers 14 residues. Germline CDR1 and CDR2: SGHTA and FQGNSA. CDR3 DNA: TGTGCCAGCAGCTCGGGACTAGGGGACTATGGCTACACCTTC. Its translation is CASSSGLGDYGYTF.

The table lists this clonotype with many counts. The rearrangement uses TRBV28 and TRBJ1-1, with 10 bases lining up with TRBD1. This CDR3 has 17 amino acids. The germline gives CDR1 MDHEN, CDR2 SYDVKM. Trimming cost V 4 bases and J 2 bases; bases outside gene matches: 10. The CDR3, as DNA: TGTGCCAGCAGTTCCCTCCGGGACAGGGGAGTAAACACTGAAGCTTTCTTT. Translating gives CASSSLRDRGVNTEAFF.

This chain connects TRBV5-5 to TRBJ1-1; unclear D gene. There are 13 residues in the CDR3. V lost 2 bases and J 5 bases, leaving 10 bases between the germline ends. Germline V gene lookup returns CDR1 SGHKS and CDR2 YYEKEE (reference sequence). CDR3 DNA sequence: TGTGCCAGCAGCTTTAGCTTGACGACTGAAGCTTTCTTT. It codes for CASSFSLTTEAFF. Combining the CDR3 with reference TRBV5-5 and TRBJ1-1 gives the whole variable domain DAGVTQSPTHLIKTRGQQVTLRCSPISGHKSVSWYQQVLGQGPQFIFQYYEKEERGRGNFPDRFSARQFPNYSSELNVNALLLGDSALYLCASSFSLTTEAFFGQGTRLTVV.

At least ten counts were recorded for this clonotype. This chain joins TRBV7-2 and TRBJ2-3; 9 bases fit TRBD2. Looked up from germline, CDR1 is SGHTA and CDR2 is FQGNSA. Germline trimming cut 5 bases from V and 2 bases from J; bases unmatched to any gene: 8. CDR3 length: 16 amino acids. The CDR3 reads CASSPGTSLSTDTQYF. CDR3 in DNA: TGTGCCAGCAGCCCCGGGACTAGCCTCTCCACAGATACGCAGTATTTT.

This clonotype was counted at least ten times. The chain is built from TRBV28 and TRBJ1-5, with D possibly being TRBD1 (5 bases). The CDR3 length is 16 residues. Trimming cost V 4 bases and J 1 base, with 14 bases left between them. The germline CDR1 and CDR2 sequences are MDHEN and SYDVKM. The DNA for the CDR3 is TGTGCCAGCAGTTCACCGGGGGAGAGGAGCAATCAGCCCCAGCATTTT. As protein: CASSSPGERSNQPQHF. Using reference TRBV28 and TRBJ1-5 for the parts outside the CDR3, the full variable domain is DVKVTQSSRYLVKRTGEKVFLECVQDMDHENMFWYRQDPGLGLRLIYFSYDVKMKEKGDIPEGYSVSREKKERFSLILESASTNQTSMYLCASSSPGERSNQPQHFGDGTRLSIL.

This chain links TRBV7-9 with TRBJ1-1; D is perhaps TRBD1 (5 bases). V was pared by 1 base and J by 1 base, with 16 bases between. Germline lookup yields CDR1 SEHNR and CDR2 FQNEAQ (reference sequence). The CDR3 covers 17 residues. The DNA of the CDR3 is TGTGCCAGCAGCTTAGAGGGGAAGGTTATTAAGAACACTGAAGCTTTCTTT. This translates into CASSLEGKVIKNTEAFF.

The chain has TRBV20-1 and TRBJ2-3, with TRBD2 matching 9 bases. CDR3 length: 16 residues. Losses at the gene ends were 3 bases for V and 0 bases for J; bases not matched to a gene: 7. Germline loops: CDR1 DFQATT, CDR2 SNEGSKA (reference sequence). The chain's CDR3 is CSARASLAGSTDTQYF. Written as DNA, the CDR3 is TGCAGTGCTAGGGCTTCTCTAGCGGGAAGCACAGATACGCAGTATTTT.

This clonotype was seen ten or more times. The chain employs TRBV4-3 and TRBJ1-2, with D perhaps matching TRBD1 (5 bases). The germline gives CDR1 LGHNA, CDR2 YSLEER. CDR3 length equals 16 residues. The germline V and J ends were trimmed by 0 bases and 1 base, with 12 bases remaining between them. As DNA, the CDR3 is TGCGCCAGCAGCCAAGAATTCGGGGGAGTTAACTATGGCTACACCTTC. Protein: CASSQEFGGVNYGYTF.

This clonotype was observed at least ten times. The chain employs TRBV5-1 and TRBJ2-3; 10 bases are a match to TRBD2. Germline values: CDR1 SGHRS, CDR2 YFSETQ. The CDR3 consists of 16 residues. V lost 0 bases to trimming and J lost 5 bases; unmatched junction nucleotides: 6. In nucleotides, the CDR3 is TGCGCCAGCAGCTTGGAGGCTAGCGGGAGTGTAGATACGCAGTATTTT. It codes for CASSLEASGSVDTQYF. The full variable domain, in which reference TRBV5-1 and TRBJ2-3 provide the parts outside the CDR3, is KAGVTQTPRYLIKTRGQQVTLSCSPISGHRSVSWYQQTPGQGLQFLFEYFSETQRNKGNFPGRFSGRQFSNSRSEMNVSTLELGDSALYLCASSLEASGSVDTQYFGPGTRLTVL.

This clonotype has ten or more counts. One end of the junction varies from germline; a read error may be responsible. The chain has TRBV6-1 and TRBJ2-3; 8 bases fit TRBD2. Per the germline V gene, CDR1 is MNHNS and CDR2 is SASEGT. The CDR3 loop spans 18 amino acids. The CDR3 nucleotides are TGTGCCAGCAGGGAAGAAAAGGATCGCGGGGGGACCACAGATACGCAGTATTTT. This gives the protein CASREEKDRGGTTDTQYF.

This clonotype was recorded at least ten times. The chain couples TRBV29-1 to TRBJ2-7; 8 bases fit TRBD1. The germline gives CDR1 SQVTM, CDR2 ANQGSEA. The CDR3 is 13 residues long. Losses at the gene ends were 3 bases for V and 3 bases for J; bases not matched to a gene: 4. The DNA of the CDR3 is TGCAGCGTTGATAGCGGACAGGGCTACGAGCAGTACTTC. Protein product: CSVDSGQGYEQYF.

This clonotype was seen many times. The genes are TRBV7-2 and TRBJ2-1; 11 bases are a match to TRBD2. Unmatched junction bases numbered 14, after V lost 1 base and J lost 6 bases. The CDR3 spans 19 residues. The germline gives CDR1 SGHTA, CDR2 FQGNSA. CDR3 nucleotides: TGTGCCAGCAGCTTAGGGCCCCATTTACTAGCGGGAGAGCCCAATGAGCAGTTCTTC. It yields the protein CASSLGPHLLAGEPNEQFF.

This clonotype was seen ten or more times. This sequence joins TRBV6-1 and TRBJ1-4; 9 bases align to TRBD1. V shed 6 bases and J 8 bases; nucleotides not matched to a gene: 4. Looked up from germline, CDR1 is MNHNS and CDR2 is SASEGT. This CDR3 has 13 amino acids. The CDR3 loop reads CASRGQGGEKLFF. CDR3 nucleotide sequence: TGTGCCAGCAGGGGACAGGGAGGCGAAAAACTGTTTTTT.

This clonotype was observed a handful of times. This chain joins TRBV18 and TRBJ2-7; no reliable D call. Germline V gives CDR1 KGHSH, CDR2 LQKENI. V dropped 3 bases and J dropped 3 bases, with 12 bases sitting between them. The CDR3 runs to 14 residues. For the CDR3, the DNA is TGTGCCAGCTCACCCCAGACCGACCTCTACGAGCAGTACTTC. Its protein is CASSPQTDLYEQYF.

The V and J genes are TRBV19 and TRBJ1-5; 7 nucleotides agree with TRBD1. Germline CDR1 and CDR2: LNHDA and SQIVND (reference sequence). The CDR3 covers 15 residues. After removal of 5 bases from V and 6 bases from J, the junction contained 10 bases not matched to a gene. CDR3 nucleotide sequence: TGTGCCAGTAGTCCGTTCAGGGGGGAGGCTCAGCCCCAGCATTTT. This encodes CASSPFRGEAQPQHF.

This clonotype has just a few counts. The chain uses TRBV10-3 and TRBJ1-1, with a tentative D call TRBD1 (5 bases). CDR1 and CDR2 from the germline V gene are ENHRY and SYGVKD. The CDR3 loop spans 15 amino acids. V was cut by 5 bases and J by 4 bases, with 17 bases left in between. The CDR3 sequence is CAISLKGRESTEAFF. The CDR3 nucleotides are TGTGCCATCAGTTTAAAGGGACGGGAGAGCACTGAAGCTTTCTTT.

This clonotype has ten or more counts. The chain uses TRBV6-2 or TRBV6-3 and TRBJ2-1; 12 nucleotides agree with TRBD2. The CDR3 is made up of 17 amino acids. V dropped 6 bases and J dropped 3; count of bases not matched to a gene: 9. Germline V CDR1 and CDR2: MNHEY, SVGEGT. CDR3 nucleotides: TGTGCCAGCAGAACTCGACTAGCGGGAGCGAACTACAATGAGCAGTTCTTC. Translating it yields CASRTRLAGANYNEQFF.

This clonotype was found a few times. The chain is built from TRBV12-5 and TRBJ2-1; TRBD2 matches 8 bases. The CDR3 is 14 amino acids. Germline CDR1 reads LGHNT; CDR2 reads FRNRAP. Trimming at V came to 7 bases and at J to 9 bases, leaving 11 bases not matched to a gene. As DNA, the CDR3 is TGTGCTAGTGTCCCGCGGGGGGTTCTAGGTGAGCAGTTCTTC. It translates to CASVPRGVLGEQFF.

This chain connects TRBV18 to TRBJ1-1, with D unclear. The CDR3 consists of 14 residues. Germline loops: CDR1 KGHSH, CDR2 LQKENI. The ends were cut back, 2 bases at V and 4 bases at J, with 11 bases in the middle. This CDR3 reads CASSPKRILTEAFF. The CDR3 region has the DNA TGTGCCAGCTCACCAAAGAGGATTCTCACTGAAGCTTTCTTT.

This clonotype showed up many times. This chain joins TRBV7-3 and TRBJ2-6; D uncertain. The CDR3 is made up of 15 amino acids. Trimming cost V 2 bases and J 4 bases, with 9 bases left between them. CDR1 and CDR2 from the germline V gene are SGHTA and FQGTGA. Written as DNA, the CDR3 is TGTGCCAGCAGCTTAGCGGTCCAGGGGGCCAACGTCCTGACTTTC. Protein product: CASSLAVQGANVLTF.